These T cell receptor beta chains were read from a single sample in a study of Graves' ophthalmopathy and Graves' hyperthyroidism. TCRdb ran MiXCR on the multiplex PCR reads and lists one entry per CDR3 protein. The sample comprises 200,000 to 250,000 distinct CDR3 sequences, roughly 29% of which are singletons, and approximately 9% rests with the top ten. The sequencing input was peripheral blood. The receptor source for this set is a man in his forties or fifties with Graves' ophthalmopathy. CDR3s include the opening cysteine and the closing phenylalanine or tryptophan. The D gene is left open where the match is weak. Clone size appears in some rows only: once, few, many, or a class for an expanded clone.

clone size	D gene	J gene	V gene	CDR3 DNA	CDR3 protein
many	TRBD2	TRBJ2-4	TRBV28	TGTGCCAGCAGTTTTCCGGGGGGATCCAAAAACATTCAGTACTTC	CASSFPGGSKNIQYF
many	.	TRBJ2-5	TRBV5-4	TGTGCCAGCAGCTTGGTTAACAAAGAGACCCAGTACTTC	CASSLVNKETQYF
many	.	TRBJ2-7	TRBV4-3	TGCGCCAGCAGCCAACGAACGGACAACTCCTACGAGCAGTACTTC	CASSQRTDNSYEQYF
once	TRBD2	TRBJ2-7	TRBV28	TGTGCCAGCAGTCTAACCGGGACTAGTTCCTACGAGCAGTACTTC	CASSLTGTSSYEQYF
many	.	TRBJ1-1	TRBV7-2	TGTGCCAGCAGCTTAGATAGGGCGGCGAAGAAAGCTTTCTTT	CASSLDRAAKKAFF
many	.	TRBJ2-5	TRBV7-9	TGTGCCAGCAGCCCAAAGTCCACCAGGCCAGAGACCCAGTACTTC	CASSPKSTRPETQYF
.	TRBD1	TRBJ2-2	TRBV7-2	TGTGCCAGCAGCTTTAGGGGGCTCACCGGGGAGCTGTTTTTT	CASSFRGLTGELFF
.	.	TRBJ1-2	TRBV11-2	TGTGCCAGCAGCCCCAGACAGGCGGGGCTTAACTATGGCTACACCTTC	CASSPRQAGLNYGYTF
many	.	TRBJ1-5	TRBV28	TGTGCCAGCAGTTTAACCCAGCCCCAGCATTTT	CASSLTQPQHF
.	.	TRBJ2-5	TRBV7-8	TGTGCCAGCAGCTTGGCGGAACAAGAGACCCAGTACTTC	CASSLAEQETQYF
.	TRBD1	TRBJ2-7	TRBV20-1	TGCAGTGCTAGAGGGACAGGAGCCTTCTACGAGCAGTACTTC	CSARGTGAFYEQYF
many	TRBD1	TRBJ2-7	TRBV5-1	TGCGCCAGCAGCCGGGACAGGGGGCCAACCTACGAGCAGTACTTC	CASSRDRGPTYEQYF
many	TRBD1	TRBJ1-2	TRBV27	TGTGCCAGCAGTCTCGGGATAGGGGGCGGAAACTATGGCTACACCTTC	CASSLGIGGGNYGYTF
many	.	TRBJ1-1	TRBV5-1	TGCGCCAGCAGCACGGAGAACCGGGTCAACACTGAAGCTTTCTTT	CASSTENRVNTEAFF
many	.	TRBJ2-6	TRBV30	TGTGCCTGGAGAGCCCCGGGGGCTGGGGCCAACGTCCTGACTTTC	CAWRAPGAGANVLTF
.	.	TRBJ1-2	TRBV2	TGTGCCAGCAGTGAAGAGGGGCCTAACTATGGCTACACCTTC	CASSEEGPNYGYTF
.	TRBD2	TRBJ2-7	TRBV15	TGTGCCACCAGCAGTCAGTCCCCTGGACTAGCGGGAGAGTACTTC	CATSSQSPGLAGEYF
many	.	TRBJ2-7	TRBV19	TGTGCCAGTCGGCAGGGCAACTACGAGCAGTACTTC	CASRQGNYEQYF
many	TRBD1	TRBJ2-7	TRBV19	TGTGCCAGTAGTAGAGCCCCCGGGACAGATTACGAGCAGTACTTC	CASSRAPGTDYEQYF
many	TRBD2	TRBJ2-4	TRBV20-1	TGCAGTGCTTCAGCGGGAGAGGGGGAAAACATTCAGTACTTC	CSASAGEGENIQYF
.	.	TRBJ1-5	TRBV6-1	TGTGCCAGCAAGAAGGGTACCCAGCCCCAGCATTTT	CASKKGTQPQHF
.	TRBD1	TRBJ1-1	TRBV20-1	TGCAGTGCTAGAGAGGCCGGGACAGGGGTCACTGAAGCTTTCTTT	CSAREAGTGVTEAFF
.	TRBD1	TRBJ2-7	TRBV20-1	TGCAGTGCCTCCGGGACAGCCAGCTCCTACGAGCAGTACTTC	CSASGTASSYEQYF
many	.	TRBJ1-5	TRBV28	TGTGCCAGCAGCCTCGGACTCCCCGCAAAGTGGCCCCAGCATTTT	CASSLGLPAKWPQHF
.	.	TRBJ2-2	TRBV29-1	TGCAGCGTTGACGGTACGAACACCGGGGAGCTGTTTTTT	CSVDGTNTGELFF